The 8 T cell receptor beta chains presented below share a single source sample, sequenced in a study of blood T cell repertoires in COVID-19. Sequencing used immunoSEQ multiplex PCR; TCRdb keeps in-frame clones, though not all of them. The repertoire holds some 200,000 clones, with under 90% as singletons. Sample: PBMCs or T cells enriched from blood (not recorded which). The source is a woman in her forties or fifties who had been exposed to COVID-19.

The rearrangement uses TRBV19 and TRBJ2-3; D ambiguous. The CDR3 loop spans 13 amino acids. Trimming stripped 3 bases from V and 4 bases from J, with 8 bases between. Germline values: CDR1 LNHDA, CDR2 SQIVND (reference sequence). CDR3: CASSISLPDTQYF. CDR3 sequence (DNA): TGTGCCAGTAGTATTAGCCTCCCAGATACGCAGTATTTT.

J is TRBJ1-4 and V is TRBV25-1; 10 bases map to TRBD1. The length of the CDR3 is 15 residues. The V gene end was trimmed by 8 bases and the J gene end by 4 bases; junction bases not matched to a gene: 7. The V gene's germline CDR1 is MGHDK and CDR2 SYGVNS. CDR3 DNA sequence: TGTGCCAGCGGCCACCGGGACAGGGGTAATGAAAAACTGTTTTTT. It encodes CASGHRDRGNEKLFF.

J is TRBJ2-1 and V is TRBV15; 7 bases map to TRBD2. CDR3 size: 15 residues. V was clipped by 4 bases and J by 2 bases; unmatched bases: 5. Germline lookup yields CDR1 LNHNV and CDR2 YYDKDF (reference sequence). The CDR3 sequence: CATSTTSRPYNEQFF. CDR3 in DNA: TGTGCCACCAGCACGACTAGCAGGCCCTACAATGAGCAGTTCTTC.

V is TRBV19 and J is TRBJ1-5; D gene ambiguous. The CDR3 consists of 16 residues. Germline-derived CDR1 and CDR2 are LNHDA and SQIVND (reference sequence). Between the trimmed V and J ends, which lost 0 bases and 1 base, there was a span of 10 bases. The DNA for the CDR3 is TGTGCCAGTAGTATAGATATCAGTCGAAGCAATCAGCCCCAGCATTTT. It translates to CASSIDISRSNQPQHF.

This clone has a handful of counts. The V and J genes are TRBV7-9 and TRBJ2-1; TRBD2 matches at 10 bases. The CDR3 covers 15 residues. After removal of 5 bases from V and 6 bases from J, the junction contained 7 bases not matched to a gene. Looked up from germline, CDR1 is SEHNR and CDR2 is FQNEAQ (reference sequence). Here the CDR3 DNA reads TGTGCCAGCAGCCGCTCTGGACTAGCGGTCAATGAGCAGTTCTTC. Its protein is CASSRSGLAVNEQFF.

The rearrangement links TRBV5-1 to TRBJ1-1; no clear D gene. This CDR3 spans 16 amino acids. Germline CDR1 and CDR2: SGHRS and YFSETQ. V shed 1 base and J shed 1 base, with 14 bases lying between them. This chain's CDR3 is CASSLFPGGRNTEAFF. Written as DNA, the CDR3 is TGCGCCAGCAGCTTGTTTCCTGGAGGTAGGAACACTGAAGCTTTCTTT. Looking up the rest from reference TRBV5-1 and TRBJ1-1 gives the full variable domain: KAGVTQTPRYLIKTRGQQVTLSCSPISGHRSVSWYQQTPGQGLQFLFEYFSETQRNKGNFPGRFSGRQFSNSRSEMNVSTLELGDSALYLCASSLFPGGRNTEAFFGQGTRLTVV.

The V call is TRBV7-9, the J call TRBJ1-3; D possibly corresponds to TRBD1 (5 bases). There are 19 residues in the CDR3. Germline loops: CDR1 SEHNR, CDR2 FQNEAQ (reference sequence). The V end lost 1 base, the J end lost 0 bases, and 19 bases lay between the germline ends. In nucleotides, the CDR3 is TGTGCCAGCAGCTTAGGCCTTCAAACAGGCCCCAACTCTGGAAACACCATATATTTT. It codes for CASSLGLQTGPNSGNTIYF.

The rearrangement joins TRBV6-1 to TRBJ2-3; 8 nucleotides line up with TRBD2. The V gene's germline CDR1 is MNHNS and CDR2 SASEGT. This CDR3 region has 20 residues. J gave up 4 bases and V 0 bases, and 18 bases lay outside the gene matches. The CDR3 protein is CASSEAPALRNSGASDTQYF. CDR3 sequence (DNA): TGTGCCAGCAGTGAAGCCCCCGCTCTCCGAAATAGCGGGGCCTCAGATACGCAGTATTTT.